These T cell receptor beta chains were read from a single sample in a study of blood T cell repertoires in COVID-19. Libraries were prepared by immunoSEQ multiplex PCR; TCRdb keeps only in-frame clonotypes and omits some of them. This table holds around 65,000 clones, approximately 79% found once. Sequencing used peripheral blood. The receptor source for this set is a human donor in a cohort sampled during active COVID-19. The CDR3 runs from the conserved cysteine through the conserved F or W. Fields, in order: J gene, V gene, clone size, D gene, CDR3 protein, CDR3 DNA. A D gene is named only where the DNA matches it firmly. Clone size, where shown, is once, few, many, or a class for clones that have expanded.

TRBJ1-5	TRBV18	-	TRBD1	CASSPLRTGGLRGNQPQHF	TGTGCCAGCTCACCACTCCGGACAGGGGGTTTGCGTGGCAATCAGCCCCAGCATTTT
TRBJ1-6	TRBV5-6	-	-	CASSLSSSSYNSPLHF	TGTGCCAGCAGCTTGTCCAGTTCCTCCTATAATTCACCCCTCCACTTT
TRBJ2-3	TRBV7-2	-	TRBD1	CASSARTGVLITDTQYF	TGTGCCAGCAGCGCCCGGACAGGGGTCTTAATAACAGATACGCAGTATTTT
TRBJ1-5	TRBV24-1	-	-	CATSDGGRGAGQPQHF	TGTGCCACCAGTGACGGGGGACGAGGGGCGGGACAGCCCCAGCATTTT
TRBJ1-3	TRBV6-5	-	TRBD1	CASQGGNTIYF	TGTGCCTCACAGGGGGGAAACACCATATATTTT
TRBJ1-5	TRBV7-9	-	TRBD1	CASSQQGGSNQPQHF	TGTGCCAGCAGCCAACAGGGGGGTAGCAATCAGCCCCAGCATTTT
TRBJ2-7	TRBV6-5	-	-	CASSYSTSPYEQYF	TGTGCCAGCAGTTACTCTACTAGCCCCTACGAGCAGTACTTC
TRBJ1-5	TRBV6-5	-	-	CASSHLSGLLNQPQHF	TGTGCCAGCAGTCACTTATCTGGCCTGCTTAATCAGCCCCAGCATTTT
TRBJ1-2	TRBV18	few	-	CASSPPAGVGYTF	TGTGCCAGCTCACCACCCGCAGGGGTAGGCTACACCTTC
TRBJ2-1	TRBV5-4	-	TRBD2	CASTLAGGDYEQFF	TGTGCCAGCACCCTAGCGGGAGGCGATTATGAGCAGTTCTTC
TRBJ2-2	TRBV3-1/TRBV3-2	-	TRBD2	CASSQPGLADNTGELFF	TGTGCCAGCAGCCAACCCGGACTAGCGGACAACACCGGGGAGCTGTTTTTT
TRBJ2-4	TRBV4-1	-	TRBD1	CASSPGQGGGNIQYF	TGCGCCAGCAGCCCGGGACAGGGTGGCGGAAACATTCAGTACTTC
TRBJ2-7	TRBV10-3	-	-	CAISTTSGAYEQYF	TGTGCCATCAGTACGACTAGTGGGGCCTACGAGCAGTACTTC
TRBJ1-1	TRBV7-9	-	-	CASRQALGSTEAFF	TGTGCCAGCAGACAGGCACTGGGGTCCACTGAAGCTTTCTTT
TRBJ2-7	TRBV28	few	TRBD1	CASSARDRGFVGHEQYF	TGTGCCAGCAGTGCCCGGGACAGGGGTTTTGTAGGTCACGAGCAGTACTTC
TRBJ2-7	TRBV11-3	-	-	CASSPTLGGEQYF	TGTGCCAGCAGCCCAACGCTAGGGGGCGAGCAGTACTTC
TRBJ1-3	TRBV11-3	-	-	CASSLVAPPSGNTIYF	TGTGCCAGCAGCTTAGTAGCCCCCCCCTCTGGAAACACCATATATTTT
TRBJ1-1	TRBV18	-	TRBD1	CASSPTRGTANTEAFF	TGTGCCAGCTCACCAACCCGTGGGACAGCGAACACTGAAGCTTTCTTT
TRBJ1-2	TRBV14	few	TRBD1	CASSPFPGQSYF	TGTGCCAGCAGCCCCTTTCCGGGACAGTCCTACTTC
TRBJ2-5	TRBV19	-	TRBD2	CASSMTYVSTSGSQETQYF	TGTGCCAGTAGTATGACTTACGTTTCTACTAGCGGTTCCCAAGAGACCCAGTACTTC
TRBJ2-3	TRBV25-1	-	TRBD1	CASMDRGRDTQYF	TGTGCCAGCATGGACAGGGGCCGAGATACGCAGTATTTT
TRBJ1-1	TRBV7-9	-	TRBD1	CAGSHLGQGDTEAFF	TGTGCCGGAAGTCACCTGGGACAGGGGGACACTGAAGCTTTCTTT
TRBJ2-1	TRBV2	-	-	CASSERGSSYNEQFF	TGTGCCAGCAGTGAGCGGGGCAGCTCCTACAATGAGCAGTTCTTC
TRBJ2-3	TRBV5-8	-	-	CASSPAVAITDTQYF	TGTGCCAGCAGCCCCGCGGTTGCAATCACAGATACGCAGTATTTT
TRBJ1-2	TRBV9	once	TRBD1	CASSEGARGSKGYTF	TGTGCCAGCAGCGAGGGGGCCCGAGGGAGTAAGGGCTACACCTTC
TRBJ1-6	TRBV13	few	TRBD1	CASSLATGGDYNSPLHF	TGTGCCAGCAGCTTAGCGACAGGGGGCGATTATAATTCACCCCTCCACTTT
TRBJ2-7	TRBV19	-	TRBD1	CASSIASGQGSYEQYF	TGTGCCAGTAGTATAGCTTCTGGACAGGGTTCCTACGAGCAGTACTTC
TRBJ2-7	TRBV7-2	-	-	CASSRPRGRDSYEQYF	TGTGCCAGCAGCCGCCCCAGAGGGCGAGACTCCTACGAGCAGTACTTC
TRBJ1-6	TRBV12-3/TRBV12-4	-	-	CASSLLNSPLHF	TGTGCCAGCAGTTTACTTAATTCACCCCTCCACTTT
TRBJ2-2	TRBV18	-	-	CASSPRQLNTGELFF	TGTGCCAGCTCACCACGACAGCTCAACACCGGGGAGCTGTTTTTT
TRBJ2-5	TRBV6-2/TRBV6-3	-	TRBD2	CASSYLAGGPPGETQYF	TGTGCCAGCAGTTACCTGGCGGGGGGTCCCCCGGGGGAGACCCAGTACTTC
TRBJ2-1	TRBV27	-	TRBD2	CASSLSSGGASYNEQFF	TGTGCCAGCAGTTTATCGAGCGGGGGGGCCTCCTACAATGAGCAGTTCTTC
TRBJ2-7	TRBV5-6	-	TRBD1	CASSPEGGTGFYEQYF	TGTGCCAGCAGCCCCGAGGGGGGGACAGGGTTCTACGAGCAGTACTTC
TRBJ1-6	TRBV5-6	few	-	CASSDNTGSNSPLHF	TGTGCCAGCAGCGATAATACAGGTTCTAATTCACCCCTCCACTTT
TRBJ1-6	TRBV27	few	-	CASSLQGQGSYNSPLHF	TGTGCCAGCAGTTTACAGGGGCAGGGGTCCTATAATTCACCCCTCCACTTT
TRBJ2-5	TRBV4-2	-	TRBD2	CASSQGEGGKETQYF	TGTGCCAGCAGCCAGGGGGAGGGTGGTAAAGAGACCCAGTACTTC
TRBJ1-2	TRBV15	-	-	CATSSLGENYGYTF	TGTGCCACCAGCAGCTTAGGAGAAAACTATGGCTACACCTTC
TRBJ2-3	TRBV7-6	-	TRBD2	CASSLGTSGPTDTQYF	TGTGCCAGCAGCTTAGGGACTAGCGGCCCCACAGATACGCAGTATTTT
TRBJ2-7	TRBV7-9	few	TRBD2	CASSLSGGAVYEQYF	TGTGCCAGCAGCCTTAGCGGGGGGGCCGTCTACGAGCAGTACTTC
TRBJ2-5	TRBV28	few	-	CASSLLGEETQYF	TGTGCCAGCAGTTTATTAGGGGAAGAGACCCAGTACTTC
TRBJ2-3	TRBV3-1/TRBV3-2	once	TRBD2	CASRLSGGDTDTQYF	TGTGCCAGCAGACTTAGCGGGGGGGACACAGATACGCAGTATTTT
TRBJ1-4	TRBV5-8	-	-	CAAAGRVPTNEKLFF	TGTGCTGCAGCTGGGAGGGTACCAACTAATGAAAAACTGTTTTTT
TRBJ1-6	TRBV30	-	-	CAWGSGGYNSPLHF	TGTGCCTGGGGATCCGGGGGGTATAATTCACCCCTCCACTTT